This TCR beta chain was documented in a study of PD-L1 blockade in urothelial cancer. General study findings and limits: Lower pretreatment blood TCR clonality, under the median, predicted better survival, researchers reported.

Points on this clone: No antigen is known for it.

TCRdb's table, derived via immunoSEQ multiplex PCR, lists solely in-frame clones and lacks some. The sample lists roughly 45,000 clones, 70% to 90% occurring once. Time point given: pretreatment peripheral blood. This receptor was identified in a man in his fifties or sixties with urothelial cancer. The sample in question was PBMCs, obtained around atezolizumab (anti-PD-L1) treatment.

CDR3 coding DNA: TGCGCCAGCAGCCAAAAAGAGACCCAGTACTTC. As protein: CASSQKETQYF. The V gene is TRBV5-1, the J gene TRBJ2-5; D is uncertain. V gave up 4 bases and J gave up 3 bases, with 4 bases separating them. The CDR3 has 11 residues. Germline values: CDR1 SGHRS, CDR2 YFSETQ. Filled out from reference TRBV5-1 and TRBJ2-5, the complete variable domain reads KAGVTQTPRYLIKTRGQQVTLSCSPISGHRSVSWYQQTPGQGLQFLFEYFSETQRNKGNFPGRFSGRQFSNSRSEMNVSTLELGDSALYLCASSQKETQYFGPGTRLLVL.